Listed below are T cell receptor beta chains from one sample, sequenced in a study of shared clonotypes between healthy human individuals. Assay: immunoSEQ multiplex PCR; the TCRdb copy retains only in-frame clones and omits some. The sample consists of approximately 2,300,000 clones, 85% to 95% of them appearing once. Input material: naive CD4+ T cells from PBMCs. These receptors originate from a man between 18 and 29 years old in good health. Some clones in this sample may be carry-over from other donors' samples. Each CDR3 is given with its conserved first and last residue. Fields, in order: clone size, J gene, V gene, D gene, CDR3 DNA, CDR3 protein. The D gene is left open where the match is weak. Size is omitted from some rows. Given values are once, few, many or a class for expanded clones.

NA	TRBJ1-1	TRBV7-9	NA	TGTGCCAGCAGTCAAGGTGGGAACACTGAAGCTTTCTTT	CASSQGGNTEAFF
NA	TRBJ2-7	TRBV28	NA	TGTGCCAGCAGCCCCCTCTGGGGGGCCGAGCAGTACTTC	CASSPLWGAEQYF
NA	TRBJ2-7	TRBV11-2	NA	TGTGCCAGCAGGTTAACGCCTCCGTCCTACGAGCAGTACTTC	CASRLTPPSYEQYF
NA	TRBJ1-5	TRBV19	NA	TGTGCCAGTAGTATCGACCAGGGTCGGGGTCAGCCCCAGCATTTT	CASSIDQGRGQPQHF
NA	TRBJ2-5	TRBV5-1	NA	TGCGCCAGCATCGCCGGGACCGGTGAGACCCAGTACTTC	CASIAGTGETQYF
few	TRBJ2-1	TRBV9	NA	TGTGCCAGCAGCCCACGTCTCTCGAGACTTGGCGCTGAGCAGTTCTTC	CASSPRLSRLGAEQFF
few	TRBJ1-1	TRBV6-1	NA	TGTGCCAGCAGTGAACAGAGGGTTACAGCTTTCTTT	CASSEQRVTAFF
few	TRBJ2-2	TRBV19	NA	TGTGCCAGTAGTATTAGTGGACCCGGGGAGCTGTTTTTT	CASSISGPGELFF
NA	TRBJ2-1	TRBV5-1	NA	TGCGCCAGCAGCTCGGAGCCTATCGGCGGCAATGAGCAGTTCTTC	CASSSEPIGGNEQFF
once	TRBJ2-7	TRBV6-1	TRBD2	TGTGCCAGCAGGCTAGTAGCGGGAGTTTACGAGCAGTACTTC	CASRLVAGVYEQYF
NA	TRBJ2-1	TRBV10-3	NA	TGTGCCATCAGTGAGCCCGCGGGACTCCGAAACTCCTACAATGAGCAGTTCTTC	CAISEPAGLRNSYNEQFF
NA	TRBJ2-3	TRBV18	TRBD1	TGTGCCAGCTCCCCCAGGGTTGGGACAGGGGTCGGAGATACGCAGTATTTT	CASSPRVGTGVGDTQYF
NA	TRBJ2-7	TRBV7-9	NA	TGTGCCAGCAGCTGGGGGTCTACCTACGAGCAGTACTTC	CASSWGSTYEQYF
NA	TRBJ1-1	TRBV7-3	TRBD1	TGTGCCAGCAGCTTAGCGGGGACAGGGGGCCTTGTGAACACTGAAGCTTTCTTT	CASSLAGTGGLVNTEAFF
NA	TRBJ2-3	TRBV19	NA	TGTGCCAGTAGTATAGGCGGAACAGTCACAGATACGCAGTATTTT	CASSIGGTVTDTQYF
once	TRBJ1-2	TRBV18	NA	TGTGCCAGCTCACCAGGCATAGGCTATGGCTACACCTTC	CASSPGIGYGYTF
NA	TRBJ1-1	TRBV10-3	TRBD1	TGTGCCATCAGTGAACCTAACAGGGGTGGGGGCACTGAAGCTTTCTTT	CAISEPNRGGGTEAFF
NA	TRBJ2-5	TRBV20-1	NA	TGCAGCGCCGAAAGGGGAGAGACCCAGTACTTC	CSAERGETQYF
once	TRBJ2-1	TRBV7-2	TRBD1	TGTGCCAGCAGCTTAGACATCGGGACAGGGCAAGGACGGTTCTTC	CASSLDIGTGQGRFF
NA	TRBJ2-5	TRBV30	NA	TGTGCCTGGAGTCGTCAGGACCAAGAGACCCAGTACTTC	CAWSRQDQETQYF
NA	TRBJ2-5	TRBV9	NA	TGTGCCAGCAGCGTAGGGACAAGGAAAGAGACCCAGTACTTC	CASSVGTRKETQYF
NA	TRBJ2-2	TRBV7-6	NA	TGTGCCAGCAGCTTAGCGCCCCCTCGGGAGTTGGTCAGGAGGGAGCTGTTTTTT	CASSLAPPRELVRRELFF
NA	TRBJ2-7	TRBV5-4	TRBD1	TGTGCCAGCAGCCGGAACGGCGGACAGGGCCCCTACGAGCAGTACTTC	CASSRNGGQGPYEQYF
once	TRBJ2-1	TRBV7-7	NA	TGTGCCAGCAGCTTAGCTGCGGGGTTCGAGCAGTTCTTC	CASSLAAGFEQFF
NA	TRBJ2-1	TRBV5-1	NA	TGCGCCAGCAGCTTGGGACACGCCGGGAGCTCCTACAATGAGCAGTTCTTC	CASSLGHAGSSYNEQFF
once	TRBJ2-2	TRBV30	TRBD2	TGTGCCTGTCTAGCGGGAGCTGGGACCGGGGAGCTGTTTTTT	CACLAGAGTGELFF
NA	TRBJ2-1	TRBV9	TRBD2	TGTGCCAGCAGCGTAGCGGGGGGATGGTTCAATGAGCAGTTCTTC	CASSVAGGWFNEQFF
NA	TRBJ2-1	TRBV9	TRBD2	TGTGCCAGCAGCCCCCTAGGGGGTAGCGGGAGGGCCGGGGTCAATGAGCAGTTCTTC	CASSPLGGSGRAGVNEQFF